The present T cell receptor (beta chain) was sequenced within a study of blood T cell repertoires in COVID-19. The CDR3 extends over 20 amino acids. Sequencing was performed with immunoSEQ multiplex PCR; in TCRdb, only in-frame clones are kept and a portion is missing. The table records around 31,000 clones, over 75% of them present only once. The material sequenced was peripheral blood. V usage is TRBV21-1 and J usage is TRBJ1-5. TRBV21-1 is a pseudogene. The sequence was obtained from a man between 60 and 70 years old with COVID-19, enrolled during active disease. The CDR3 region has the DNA TGTGCCAGCAGCAAAAGAATGGGGGGGCCGAGATATAGGGGCAATCAGCCCCAGCATTTT. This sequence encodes CASSKRMGGPRYRGNQPQHF.